The T cell receptor beta chain under discussion was sequenced for a study of long-term antiretroviral therapy in people with HIV. The CDR3 contains 14 residues. The V and J ends lost 2 bases and 7 bases respectively, with 17 bases between them. Germline values: CDR1 GTSNPN, CDR2 SVGIG (reference sequence). Researchers ran immunoSEQ v3.0 at survey level. TCRdb's table, derived via immunoSEQ multiplex PCR, lists solely in-frame clones and lacks some. The sample contains approximately 22,000 clones, approximately 80% of which appear only once. This clone has only one observation. This clonotype was obtained from a man aged 50 to 59 with HIV. J is TRBJ1-1 and V is TRBV30, with a weak D call TRBD1 (6 bases). The sequencing used unsorted PBMCs, collected 3 years after starting antiretroviral therapy. CDR3 coding DNA: TGTGCCTGGAGTCCATACAGGGACCTTCTTGAAGCTTTCTTT. This encodes CAWSPYRDLLEAFF.